The clone carrying this TCR beta chain has only a few counts. The antigen remains unidentified. These data come from a study of vaccination effects on CD4 cells after COVID-19. Study-wide findings and caveats: Healthy vaccinees had only 1 of 255 vaccine-induced clones cross-react with common cold coronaviruses. Clones of infection and vaccine origin contracted markedly late after vaccination.

Here immunoSEQ multiplex PCR was the method, and the copy in TCRdb shows in-frame clones only, minus some. The sample lists fewer than 85,000 clones, 70% to 85% seen once, with about 2.2% in the top ten. V was pared by 0 bases and J by 8 bases, with 8 bases between. Germline-derived CDR1 and CDR2 are SGHVS and FQNEAQ. The CDR3 runs 13 residues. Culture proceeded for approximately 9 days, and CD4+ T cells were then isolated. The cohort was immunized with two doses of either the BNT162b2 or mRNA-1273 vaccine. Nobody among the vaccine recipients had prior SARS-CoV-2 infection (nucleocapsid antibodies were negative).

The sequence was obtained from a human donor who received a COVID-19 vaccine. This material consisted of CD4+ T cells from PBMCs cultured without peptide, taken after COVID-19 vaccination. The chain couples TRBV7-8 to TRBJ2-1; TRBD1 is a possible D gene (6 bases). The CDR3 nucleotides are TGTGCCAGCAGCTTAGCACAGGGCTATGAGCAGTTCTTC. The encoded protein is CASSLAQGYEQFF.